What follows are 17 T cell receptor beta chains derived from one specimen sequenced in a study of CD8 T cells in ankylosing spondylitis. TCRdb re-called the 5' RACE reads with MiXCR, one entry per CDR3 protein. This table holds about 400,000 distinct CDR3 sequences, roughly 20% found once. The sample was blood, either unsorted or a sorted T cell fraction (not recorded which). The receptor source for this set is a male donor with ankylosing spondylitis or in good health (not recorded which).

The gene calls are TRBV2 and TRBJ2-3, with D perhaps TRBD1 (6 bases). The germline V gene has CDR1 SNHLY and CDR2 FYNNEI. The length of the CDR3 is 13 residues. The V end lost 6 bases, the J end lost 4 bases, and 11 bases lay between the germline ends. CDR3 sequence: CASSHRQADTQYF. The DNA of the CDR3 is TGTGCCAGCAGCCACAGACAGGCAGATACGCAGTATTTT.

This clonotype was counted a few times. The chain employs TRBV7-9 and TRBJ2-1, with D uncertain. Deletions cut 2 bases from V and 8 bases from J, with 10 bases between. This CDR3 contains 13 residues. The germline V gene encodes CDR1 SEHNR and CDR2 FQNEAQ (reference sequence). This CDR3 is CASSLISADEQFF. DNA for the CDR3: TGTGCCAGCAGCTTAATAAGCGCGGATGAGCAGTTCTTC.

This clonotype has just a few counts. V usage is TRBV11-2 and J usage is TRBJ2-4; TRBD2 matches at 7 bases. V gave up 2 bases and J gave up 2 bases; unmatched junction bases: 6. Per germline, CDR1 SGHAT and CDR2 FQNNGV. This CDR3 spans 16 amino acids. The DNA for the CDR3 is TGTGCCAGCAGCTTATATCCAGCGGGGACCAAAAACATTCAGTACTTC. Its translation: CASSLYPAGTKNIQYF.

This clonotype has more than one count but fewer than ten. The CDR3 loop reads CASRQGIPGELFF. DNA of the CDR3: TGTGCCAGCAGGCAGGGGATACCCGGGGAGCTGTTTTTT. V is TRBV2 and J is TRBJ2-2; a possible D gene is TRBD1 (6 bases). Germline lookup yields CDR1 SNHLY and CDR2 FYNNEI. Trimming left V 6 bases short and J 6 bases short, with 11 bases between. This CDR3 is built from 13 residues.

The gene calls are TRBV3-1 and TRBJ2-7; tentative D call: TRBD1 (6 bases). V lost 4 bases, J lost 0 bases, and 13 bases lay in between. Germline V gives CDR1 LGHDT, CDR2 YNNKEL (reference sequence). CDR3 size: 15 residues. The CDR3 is CASSLTGGISYEQYF. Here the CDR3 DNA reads TGTGCCAGCAGCCTGACAGGAGGTATCTCCTACGAGCAGTACTTC.

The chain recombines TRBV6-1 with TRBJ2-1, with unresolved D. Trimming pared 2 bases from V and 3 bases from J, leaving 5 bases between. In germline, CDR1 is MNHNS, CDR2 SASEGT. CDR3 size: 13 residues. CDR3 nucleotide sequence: TGTGCCAGCAGTGAAAGGGACTACAATGAGCAGTTCTTC. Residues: CASSERDYNEQFF.

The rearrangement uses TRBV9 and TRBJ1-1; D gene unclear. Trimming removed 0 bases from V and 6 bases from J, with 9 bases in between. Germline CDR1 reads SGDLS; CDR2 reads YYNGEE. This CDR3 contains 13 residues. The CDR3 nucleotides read TGTGCCAGCAGCGTAGAAGGGAGGGCTGAAGCTTTCTTT. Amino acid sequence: CASSVEGRAEAFF.

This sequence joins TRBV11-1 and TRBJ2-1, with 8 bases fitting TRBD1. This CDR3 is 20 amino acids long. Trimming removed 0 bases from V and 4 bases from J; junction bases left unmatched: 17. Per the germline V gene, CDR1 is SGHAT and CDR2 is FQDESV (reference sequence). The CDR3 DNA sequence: TGTGCCAGCAGCTTAGCGGCGGGTCCACAGGGGGAAAGAGGGTACAATGAGCAGTTCTTC. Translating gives CASSLAAGPQGERGYNEQFF.

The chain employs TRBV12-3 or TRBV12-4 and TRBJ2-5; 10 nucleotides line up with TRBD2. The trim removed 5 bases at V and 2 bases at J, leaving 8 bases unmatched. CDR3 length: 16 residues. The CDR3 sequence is CASSPWSGGGQETQYF. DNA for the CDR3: TGTGCCAGCAGTCCTTGGAGCGGGGGGGGACAAGAGACCCAGTACTTC.

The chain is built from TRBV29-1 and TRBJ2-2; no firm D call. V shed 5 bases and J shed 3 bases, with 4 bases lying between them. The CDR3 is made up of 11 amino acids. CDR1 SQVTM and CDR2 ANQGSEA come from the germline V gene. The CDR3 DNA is TGCAGCGTTTTTGACACCGGGGAGCTGTTTTTT. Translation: CSVFDTGELFF.

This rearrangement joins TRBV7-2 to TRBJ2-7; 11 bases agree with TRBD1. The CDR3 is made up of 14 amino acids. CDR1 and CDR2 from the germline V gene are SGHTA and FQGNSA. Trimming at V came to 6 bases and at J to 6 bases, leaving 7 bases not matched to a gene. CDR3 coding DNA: TGTGCCAGCAGGGGGGACAGGGGGGCTTCCGAGCAGTACTTC. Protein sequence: CASRGDRGASEQYF. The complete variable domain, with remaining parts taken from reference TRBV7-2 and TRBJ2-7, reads GAGVSQSPSNKVTEKGKDVELRCDPISGHTALYWYRQSLGQGLEFLIYFQGNSAPDKSGLPSDRFSAERTGGSVSTLTIQRTQQEDSAVYLCASRGDRGASEQYFGPGTRLTVT.

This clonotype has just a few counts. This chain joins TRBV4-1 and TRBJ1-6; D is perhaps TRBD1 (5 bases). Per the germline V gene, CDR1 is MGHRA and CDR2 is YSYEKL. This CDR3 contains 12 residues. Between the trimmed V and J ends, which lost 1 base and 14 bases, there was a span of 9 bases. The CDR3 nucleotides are TGCGCCAGCAGCCAAGGGGACGAGGCCCTCCACTTT. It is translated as CASSQGDEALHF.

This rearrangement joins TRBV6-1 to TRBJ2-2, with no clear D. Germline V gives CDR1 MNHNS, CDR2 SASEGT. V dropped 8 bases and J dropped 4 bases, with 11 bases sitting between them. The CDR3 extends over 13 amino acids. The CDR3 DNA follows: TGTGCCAGCGAGGCAGGCCTCACCGGGGAGCTGTTTTTT. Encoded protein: CASEAGLTGELFF.

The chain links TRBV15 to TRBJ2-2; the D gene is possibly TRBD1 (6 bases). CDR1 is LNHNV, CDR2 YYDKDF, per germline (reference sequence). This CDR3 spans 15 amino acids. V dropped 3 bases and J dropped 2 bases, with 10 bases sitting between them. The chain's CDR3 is CATSRDSGNTGELFF. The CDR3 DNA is TGTGCCACCAGCAGGGACAGTGGCAACACCGGGGAGCTGTTTTTT.

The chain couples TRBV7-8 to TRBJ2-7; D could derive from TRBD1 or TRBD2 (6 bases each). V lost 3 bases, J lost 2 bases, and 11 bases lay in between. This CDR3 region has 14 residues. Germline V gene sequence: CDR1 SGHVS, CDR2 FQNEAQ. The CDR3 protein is CASSFEGGTYEQYF. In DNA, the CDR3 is TGTGCCAGCAGCTTCGAGGGGGGCACCTACGAGCAGTACTTC.

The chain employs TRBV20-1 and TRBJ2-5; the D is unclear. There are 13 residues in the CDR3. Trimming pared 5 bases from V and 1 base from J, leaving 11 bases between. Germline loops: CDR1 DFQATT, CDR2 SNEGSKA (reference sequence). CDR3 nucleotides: TGCAGTGCTCGAAGATCGGCCCAAGAGACCCAGTACTTC. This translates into CSARRSAQETQYF.

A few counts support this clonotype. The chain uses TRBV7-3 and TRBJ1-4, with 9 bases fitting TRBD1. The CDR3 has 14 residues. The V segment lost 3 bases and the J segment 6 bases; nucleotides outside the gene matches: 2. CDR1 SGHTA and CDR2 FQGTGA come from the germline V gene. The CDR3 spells CASSLTGGYEKLFF. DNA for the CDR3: TGTGCCAGCAGCTTGACAGGGGGTTATGAAAAACTGTTTTTT.